Each of the 21 T cell receptor beta chains below was sequenced from the same sample in a study of cytomegalovirus exposure and HLA in healthy donors. Both 60 Vbeta primers and 13 Jbeta primers went into the PCR. The protocol was immunoSEQ multiplex PCR, while the TCRdb copy is restricted to in-frame clones and leaves out a portion. The repertoire has over 30,000 clones, roughly 67% of them found once; the top ten carry roughly a tenth. The sequenced sample consisted of PBMCs. These TCRs come from a man aged 40-50 years in good health and CMV-seropositive.

This clone appeared a few times. The chain couples TRBV25-1 to TRBJ1-1; 10 bases line up with TRBD1. V lost 5 bases, J lost 6 bases, and 6 bases stayed unmatched. This CDR3 region has 14 residues. Germline assignment: CDR1 MGHDK and CDR2 SYGVNS. The DNA of the CDR3 is TGTGCCAGCAGTCCCCGACAGGGGGCAGCTGAAGCTTTCTTT. Amino acids: CASSPRQGAAEAFF.

This rearrangement joins TRBV6-1 to TRBJ2-7; 8 positions agree with TRBD1. The germline CDR1 and CDR2 sequences are MNHNS and SASEGT. Trimming cost V 2 bases and J 3 bases; bases outside gene matches: 6. CDR3 length: 15 amino acids. CDR3 protein: CASSERRDRNYEQYF. CDR3 coding DNA: TGTGCCAGCAGTGAAAGGCGGGACAGGAACTACGAGCAGTACTTC.

The genes are TRBV7-7 and TRBJ2-5, with 9 bases identical to TRBD2. Germline CDR1 SSHAT, CDR2 FNYEAQ (reference sequence). The V and J ends lost 5 bases and 7 bases, in that order; junction bases with no gene match: 14. CDR3 length: 16 residues. CDR3 bases: TGTGCCAGCAGCCCCACCCAGCGGGGGGACCTCGGGACCCAGTACTTC. It encodes CASSPTQRGDLGTQYF. Complete variable domain (other parts from reference TRBV7-7 and TRBJ2-5): GAGVSQSPRYKVTKRGQDVTLRCDPISSHATLYWYQQALGQGPEFLTYFNYEAQPDKSGLPSDRFSAERPEGSISTLTIQRTEQRDSAMYRCASSPTQRGDLGTQYFGPGTRLLVL.

J is TRBJ2-7 and V is TRBV18; D not certain. V shed 1 base and J shed 0 bases, with 7 bases lying between them. CDR1 KGHSH and CDR2 LQKENI come from the germline V gene. This CDR3 contains 14 residues. CDR3 DNA sequence: TGTGCCAGCTCACCACGAATTAGCTCCTACGAGCAGTACTTC. As protein: CASSPRISSYEQYF.

The chain uses TRBV5-1 and TRBJ1-6; the D is unclear. This CDR3 has 19 residues. Germline loops: CDR1 SGHRS, CDR2 YFSETQ. Between the trimmed V and J ends, which lost 7 bases and 0 bases, there was a span of 23 bases. CDR3 in DNA: TGCGCCAGCCAACGCCAAAGCGATTATGGGAGCTCCTATAATTCACCCCTCCACTTT. Translation: CASQRQSDYGSSYNSPLHF.

This clone is a singleton in its sample. V is TRBV7-8 and J is TRBJ2-5, with D possibly TRBD1 on 5 matching bases. Trimming stripped 0 bases from V and 3 bases from J, with 14 bases between. Germline CDR1 is SGHVS and CDR2 is FQNEAQ. The CDR3 runs 16 residues. Here the CDR3 reads CASSLAVGPGKETQYF. In DNA, the CDR3 is TGTGCCAGCAGCTTAGCAGTGGGGCCAGGGAAAGAGACCCAGTACTTC. The whole variable domain, remainder taken from reference TRBV7-8 and TRBJ2-5, is GAGVSQSPRYKVAKRGQDVALRCDPISGHVSLFWYQQALGQGPEFLTYFQNEAQLDKSGLPSDRFFAERPEGSVSTLKIQRTQQEDSAVYLCASSLAVGPGKETQYFGPGTRLLVL.

This clone appeared a few times. The V and J genes are TRBV28 and TRBJ1-2; D is unresolved. Per the germline V gene, CDR1 is MDHEN and CDR2 is SYDVKM. The CDR3 is made up of 15 amino acids. Trimming left V 4 bases short and J 3 bases short, with 15 bases between. CDR3: CASSSPRGFDYGYTF. CDR3 DNA sequence: TGTGCCAGCAGTTCCCCTCGGGGATTCGACTATGGCTACACCTTC.

The chain carries TRBV18 and TRBJ2-7, with TRBD2 matching over 8 bases. CDR3 length equals 14 residues. The V segment lost 3 bases and the J segment 6 bases; nucleotides outside the gene matches: 7. Germline CDR1 and CDR2: KGHSH and LQKENI. The CDR3 protein is CASSPGLVSLEQYF. CDR3 DNA: TGTGCCAGCTCACCGGGACTAGTCTCTCTCGAGCAGTACTTC.

This sequence joins TRBV5-6 and TRBJ2-3; D is unclear. The germline V and J ends were trimmed by 1 base and 3 bases, with 6 bases remaining between them. Germline V CDR1 and CDR2: SGHDT, YYEEEE. The CDR3 loop spans 13 amino acids. The CDR3 DNA reads as TGTGCCAGCAGCTTGCTTGCGACAGATACGCAGTATTTT. As protein: CASSLLATDTQYF.

V and J are TRBV6-1 and TRBJ1-2; weak D call: TRBD1 (5 bases). The CDR3 runs 14 residues. CDR1 and CDR2 (germline): MNHNS, SASEGT. Between the trimmed V and J ends, which lost 2 bases and 8 bases, there was a span of 15 bases. CDR3 sequence: CASSESGTRGGYTF. The CDR3 DNA sequence: TGTGCCAGCAGTGAATCCGGGACGCGGGGAGGCTACACCTTC.

The genes are TRBV6-6 and TRBJ2-1; 7 bases agree with TRBD1. From germline, CDR1 is MNHNY and CDR2 SVGAGI (reference sequence). There are 14 residues in the CDR3. V lost 2 bases to trimming and J lost 7 bases; unmatched junction nucleotides: 5. CDR3 amino acids: CASSYEGTANEQFF. The DNA of the CDR3 is TGTGCCAGCAGTTACGAAGGGACAGCTAATGAGCAGTTCTTC.

The CDR3 here is CASGAEVANTGELFF. The CDR3 nucleotides are TGTGCCAGCGGTGCCGAGGTCGCGAACACCGGGGAGCTGTTTTTT. V gene TRBV6-1 combines with J gene TRBJ2-2; D is ambiguous. The germline gives CDR1 MNHNS, CDR2 SASEGT. Trimming took 8 bases from V and 0 from J, leaving 13 bases between them. There are 15 residues in the CDR3.

The rearrangement links TRBV29-1 to TRBJ2-3, with TRBD2 matching over 9 bases. Per the germline V gene, CDR1 is SQVTM and CDR2 is ANQGSEA. The CDR3 runs to 15 residues. The V and J ends lost 0 bases and 6 bases, in that order; junction bases with no gene match: 7. CDR3 region: CSVEDKSGGSDTQYF. The CDR3 nucleotides are TGCAGCGTTGAAGATAAGAGCGGGGGGTCGGATACGCAGTATTTT.

V gene TRBV9 combines with J gene TRBJ2-1; 13 bases agree with TRBD2. The V gene's germline CDR1 is SGDLS and CDR2 YYNGEE. The CDR3 is 20 amino acids. V lost 3 bases, J lost 0 bases, and 12 bases stayed unmatched. CDR3 nucleotides: TGTGCCAGCAGCGCCCGTTGGACTAGCGGGGGCCAAAGCTCCTACAATGAGCAGTTCTTC. It is translated as CASSARWTSGGQSSYNEQFF.

The gene calls are TRBV5-1 and TRBJ1-4; 8 bases fit TRBD1. The CDR3 totals 16 residues. With 5 bases clipped from V and 6 bases from J, the junction kept 12 bases outside the gene matches. Per the germline V gene, CDR1 is SGHRS and CDR2 is YFSETQ. The DNA of the CDR3 is TGCGCCAGCAGGCCAGGGGGCGTTGATGGAGATGAAAAACTGTTTTTT. Translation: CASRPGGVDGDEKLFF. The full variable domain, its missing parts supplied by reference TRBV5-1 and TRBJ1-4, is KAGVTQTPRYLIKTRGQQVTLSCSPISGHRSVSWYQQTPGQGLQFLFEYFSETQRNKGNFPGRFSGRQFSNSRSEMNVSTLELGDSALYLCASRPGGVDGDEKLFFGSGTQLSVL.

The V call is TRBV4-2, the J call TRBJ1-6; 7 bases agree with TRBD1. Unmatched junction bases numbered 16, after V lost 2 bases and J lost 0 bases. There are 21 residues in the CDR3. Germline CDR1 is LGHNA and CDR2 is YNFKEQ. Written as DNA, the CDR3 is TGTGCCAGCAGCCAATCCCCCCAGGGGGGCCCGGCAAGCTCCTATAATTCACCCCTCCACTTT. This encodes CASSQSPQGGPASSYNSPLHF.

The V call is TRBV5-6, the J call TRBJ2-2; 7 nucleotides line up with TRBD2. V was clipped by 2 bases and J by 7 bases; unmatched bases: 5. From germline, CDR1 is SGHDT and CDR2 YYEEEE. The CDR3 covers 14 residues. CDR3 nucleotides: TGTGCCAGCAGCTTAGGCGGGAGTGGCGGGGAGCTGTTTTTT. Protein: CASSLGGSGGELFF. Full variable domain (missing parts from reference TRBV5-6 and TRBJ2-2): DAGVTQSPTHLIKTRGQQVTLRCSPKSGHDTVSWYQQALGQGPQFIFQYYEEEERQRGNFPDRFSGHQFPNYSSELNVNALLLGDSALYLCASSLGGSGGELFFGEGSRLTVL.

The chain is built from TRBV2 and TRBJ1-5; D is unresolved. With 6 bases removed from V and 4 bases from J, the gap between germline ends came to 13 bases. This CDR3 has 14 amino acids. From germline, CDR1 is SNHLY and CDR2 FYNNEI. This CDR3 reads CASSLDGNNQPQHF. CDR3 DNA: TGTGCCAGCAGCCTCGACGGGAATAATCAGCCCCAGCATTTT. Drawing the rest from reference TRBV2 and TRBJ1-5, the complete variable domain is EPEVTQTPSHQVTQMGQEVILRCVPISNHLYFYWYRQILGQKVEFLVSFYNNEISEKSEIFDDQFSVERPDGSNFTLKIRSTKLEDSAMYFCASSLDGNNQPQHFGDGTRLSIL.

The V gene is TRBV6-5, the J gene TRBJ1-5, with D possibly being TRBD1 (5 bases). V shed 8 bases and J shed 4 bases, with 9 bases lying between them. The CDR3 sequence is 12 residues long. CDR1 and CDR2 from the germline V gene are MNHEY and SVGAGI. This CDR3 is CASAGLNQPQHF. For the CDR3, the DNA is TGTGCCAGCGCAGGGTTGAATCAGCCCCAGCATTTT.

V gene TRBV6-5 combines with J gene TRBJ2-1, with a possible D match to TRBD1 (6 bases). This CDR3 contains 15 residues. Germline V CDR1 and CDR2: MNHEY, SVGAGI. V was trimmed by 0 bases and J by 7 bases, leaving 13 bases between them. CDR3 sequence reads: CASSYSARGRNEQFF. The CDR3 DNA sequence: TGTGCCAGCAGTTACTCGGCCAGGGGTAGGAATGAGCAGTTCTTC.

This sequence joins TRBV30 and TRBJ1-3; D gene unclear. Germline lookup yields CDR1 GTSNPN and CDR2 SVGIG (reference sequence). CDR3 length: 14 residues. V dropped 3 bases and J dropped 1 base, with 10 bases sitting between them. The CDR3 loop is CAWSSTRSGNTIYF. In nucleotides, the CDR3 is TGTGCCTGGAGCAGTACCAGATCTGGAAACACCATATATTTT.